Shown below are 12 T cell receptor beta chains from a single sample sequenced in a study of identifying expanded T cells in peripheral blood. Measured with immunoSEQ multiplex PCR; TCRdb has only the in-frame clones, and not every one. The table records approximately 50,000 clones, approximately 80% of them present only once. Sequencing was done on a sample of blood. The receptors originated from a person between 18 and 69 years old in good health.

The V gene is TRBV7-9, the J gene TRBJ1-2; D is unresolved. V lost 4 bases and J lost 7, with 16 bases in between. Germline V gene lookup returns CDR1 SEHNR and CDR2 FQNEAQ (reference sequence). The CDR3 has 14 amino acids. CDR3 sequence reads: CASSSGQIVLGYTF. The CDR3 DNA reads TGTGCCAGCAGCTCCGGGCAGATAGTGCTTGGCTACACCTTC.

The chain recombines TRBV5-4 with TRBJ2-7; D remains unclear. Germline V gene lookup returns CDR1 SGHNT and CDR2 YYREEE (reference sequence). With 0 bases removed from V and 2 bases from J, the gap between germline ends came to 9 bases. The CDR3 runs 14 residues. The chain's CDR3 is CASSLDLRTYEQYV. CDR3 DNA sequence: TGTGCCAGCAGCTTGGATCTCAGAACCTACGAGCAGTACGTC.

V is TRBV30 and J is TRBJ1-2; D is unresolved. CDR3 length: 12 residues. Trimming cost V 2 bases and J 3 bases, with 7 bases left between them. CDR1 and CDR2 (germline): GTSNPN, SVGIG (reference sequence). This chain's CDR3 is CAWSQTDYGYTF. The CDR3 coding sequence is TGTGCCTGGAGTCAGACGGACTATGGCTACACCTTC.

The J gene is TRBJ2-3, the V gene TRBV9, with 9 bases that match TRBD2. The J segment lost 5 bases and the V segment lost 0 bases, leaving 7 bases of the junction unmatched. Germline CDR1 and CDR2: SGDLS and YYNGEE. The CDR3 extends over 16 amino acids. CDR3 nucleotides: TGTGCCAGCAGCGTAGCTGGCGGGAGGGCGAAAGATACGCAGTATTTT. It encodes CASSVAGGRAKDTQYF.

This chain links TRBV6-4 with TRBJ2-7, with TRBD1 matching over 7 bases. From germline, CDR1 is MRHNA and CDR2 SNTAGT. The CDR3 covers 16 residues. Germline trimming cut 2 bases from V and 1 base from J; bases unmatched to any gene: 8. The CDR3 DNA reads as TGTGCCAGCAGTGACACGCAGGGGGTCCTATCCTACGAGCAGTACGTC. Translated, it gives CASSDTQGVLSYEQYV.

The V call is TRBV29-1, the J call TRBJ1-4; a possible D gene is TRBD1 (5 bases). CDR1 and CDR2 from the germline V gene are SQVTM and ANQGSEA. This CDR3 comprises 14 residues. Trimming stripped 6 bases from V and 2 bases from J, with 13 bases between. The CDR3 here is CSVPTSGTNEKLFF. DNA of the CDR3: TGCAGCGTCCCGACTTCAGGGACTAATGAAAAACTGTTTTTT.

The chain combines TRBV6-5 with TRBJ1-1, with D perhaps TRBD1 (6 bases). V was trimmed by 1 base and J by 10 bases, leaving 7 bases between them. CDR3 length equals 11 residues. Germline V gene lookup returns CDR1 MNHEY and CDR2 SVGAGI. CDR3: CASSYLGAAFF. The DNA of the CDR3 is TGTGCCAGCAGTTACTTGGGGGCAGCTTTCTTT.

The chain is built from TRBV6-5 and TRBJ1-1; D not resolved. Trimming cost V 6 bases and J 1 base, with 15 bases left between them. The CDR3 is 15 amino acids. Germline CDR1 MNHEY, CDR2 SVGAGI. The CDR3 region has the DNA TGTGCCAGCAGACCCACGGGAAGCGGGAACACTGAAGCTTTCTTT. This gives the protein CASRPTGSGNTEAFF.

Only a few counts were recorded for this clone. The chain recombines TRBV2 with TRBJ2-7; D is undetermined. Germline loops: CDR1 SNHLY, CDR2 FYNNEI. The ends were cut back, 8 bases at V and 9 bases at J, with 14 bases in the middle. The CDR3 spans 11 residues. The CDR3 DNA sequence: TGTGCCAGCTCAGAGGAGTCGTGGCAGTACGTC. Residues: CASSEESWQYV.

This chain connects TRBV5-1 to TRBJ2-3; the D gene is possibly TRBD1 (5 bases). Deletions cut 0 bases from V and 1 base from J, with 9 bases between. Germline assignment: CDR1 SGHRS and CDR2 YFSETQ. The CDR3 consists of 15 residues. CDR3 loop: CASSLGGFGTDTQYF. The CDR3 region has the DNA TGCGCCAGCAGCTTGGGGGGCTTTGGCACAGATACGCAGTATTTT.

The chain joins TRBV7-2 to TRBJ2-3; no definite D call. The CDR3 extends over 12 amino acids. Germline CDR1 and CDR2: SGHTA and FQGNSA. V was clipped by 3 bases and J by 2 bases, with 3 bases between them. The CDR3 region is CASSFPTDTQYF. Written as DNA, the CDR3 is TGTGCCAGCAGCTTTCCCACAGATACGCAGTATTTT.

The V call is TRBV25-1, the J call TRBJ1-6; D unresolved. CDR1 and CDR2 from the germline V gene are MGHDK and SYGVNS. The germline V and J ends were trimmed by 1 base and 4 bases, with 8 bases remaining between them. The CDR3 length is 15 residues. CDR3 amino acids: CASSESTRYNSPLHF. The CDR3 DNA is TGTGCCAGCAGTGAATCAACCAGATATAATTCACCCCTCCACTTT.